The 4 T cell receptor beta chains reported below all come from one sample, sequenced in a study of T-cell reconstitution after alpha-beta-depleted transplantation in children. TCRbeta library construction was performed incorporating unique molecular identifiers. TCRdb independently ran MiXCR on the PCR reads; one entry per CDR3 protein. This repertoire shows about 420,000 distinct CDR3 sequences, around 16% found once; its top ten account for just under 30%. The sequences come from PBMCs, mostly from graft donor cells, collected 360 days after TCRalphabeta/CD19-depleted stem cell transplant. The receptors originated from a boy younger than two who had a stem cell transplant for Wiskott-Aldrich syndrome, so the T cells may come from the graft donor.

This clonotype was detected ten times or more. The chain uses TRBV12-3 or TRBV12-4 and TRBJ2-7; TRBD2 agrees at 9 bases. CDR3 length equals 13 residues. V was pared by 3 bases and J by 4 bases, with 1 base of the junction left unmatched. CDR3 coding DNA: TGTGCCAGCAGTTTCCTAGCGGGGTACGAGCAGTACTTC. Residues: CASSFLAGYEQYF.

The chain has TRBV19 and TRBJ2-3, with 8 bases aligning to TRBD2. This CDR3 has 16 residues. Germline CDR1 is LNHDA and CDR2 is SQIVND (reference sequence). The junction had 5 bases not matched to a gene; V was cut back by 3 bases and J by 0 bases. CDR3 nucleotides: TGTGCCAGTAGTATTATAGCGGGAACTAGCACAGATACGCAGTATTTT. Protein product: CASSIIAGTSTDTQYF.

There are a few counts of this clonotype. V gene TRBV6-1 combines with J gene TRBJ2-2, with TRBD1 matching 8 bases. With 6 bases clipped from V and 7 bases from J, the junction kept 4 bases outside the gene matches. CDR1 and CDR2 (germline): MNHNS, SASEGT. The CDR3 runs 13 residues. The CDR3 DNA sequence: TGTGCCAGCAGGGACAGGGCGAGCGGGGAGCTGTTTTTT. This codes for CASRDRASGELFF.

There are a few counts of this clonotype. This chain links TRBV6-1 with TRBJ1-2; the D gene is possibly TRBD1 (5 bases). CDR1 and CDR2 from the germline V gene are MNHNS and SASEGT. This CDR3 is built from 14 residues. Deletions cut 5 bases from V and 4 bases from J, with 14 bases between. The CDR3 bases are TGTGCCAGCAGTCTCCCCCGGGGGACCTATGGCTACACCTTC. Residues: CASSLPRGTYGYTF.